A selection of T cell receptor beta chains follows, all from one sample in a study of blood T cell repertoires in COVID-19. The protocol was immunoSEQ multiplex PCR, while the TCRdb copy is restricted to in-frame clones and leaves out a portion. Counted here are fewer than 200,000 clones, about 87% occurring once; the ten biggest clones make up under 15%. The source material was peripheral blood. The receptor source for this set is a woman between 65 and 79 years old with COVID-19, enrolled during active disease. Both conserved end residues are part of each CDR3. Each record gives: D gene, J gene, V gene, CDR3 length, clone size, CDR3 DNA, CDR3 protein. The D gene is left open where the match is weak. Rows may omit the clone size; those that give it use once, few, many or a size class.

d_gene: TRBD1; j_gene: TRBJ2-7; v_gene: TRBV6-5; len: 10; abundance: -; CDR3nt: TGTGCCAGCAAACAGGGGAAAGAGTACTTC; CDR3aa: CASKQGKEYF
d_gene: -; j_gene: TRBJ2-1; v_gene: TRBV13; len: 14; abundance: once; CDR3nt: TGTGCCAGCACCCCGAGTTCGCGGCCCTGGGAGCAGTTCTTC; CDR3aa: CASTPSSRPWEQFF
d_gene: TRBD1; j_gene: TRBJ1-4; v_gene: TRBV6-5; len: 15; abundance: -; CDR3nt: TGTGCCAGCAGGCGCACCGGGACAGATAATGAAAAACTGTTTTTT; CDR3aa: CASRRTGTDNEKLFF
d_gene: -; j_gene: TRBJ1-1; v_gene: TRBV28; len: 11; abundance: -; CDR3nt: TGTGCCAGCAGGACAAACACTGAAGCTTTCTTT; CDR3aa: CASRTNTEAFF
d_gene: -; j_gene: TRBJ1-6; v_gene: TRBV7-2; len: 13; abundance: -; CDR3nt: TGTGCCAGCAGCTCAACAGGGAGATCACCCCTCCACTTT; CDR3aa: CASSSTGRSPLHF
d_gene: -; j_gene: TRBJ2-7; v_gene: TRBV27; len: 13; abundance: -; CDR3nt: TGTGCCAGCAGTATCTCCTACTACGAGCGGCAGTACTTC; CDR3aa: CASSISYYERQYF
d_gene: TRBD1; j_gene: TRBJ2-1; v_gene: TRBV24-1; len: 16; abundance: -; CDR3nt: TGTGCCACCAGTGACCAGACAGGGTTGGACTACAATGAGCAGTTCTTC; CDR3aa: CATSDQTGLDYNEQFF
d_gene: TRBD1; j_gene: TRBJ2-1; v_gene: TRBV2; len: 15; abundance: -; CDR3nt: TGTGCCAGCAGGTTCGGGACAGGGTTCTACAATGAGCAGTTCTTC; CDR3aa: CASRFGTGFYNEQFF
d_gene: -; j_gene: TRBJ1-5; v_gene: TRBV10-3; len: 14; abundance: -; CDR3nt: TGTGCCGCCCAACAGGGTTTACTTAATCAGCCCCAGCATTTT; CDR3aa: CAAQQGLLNQPQHF
d_gene: TRBD1; j_gene: TRBJ1-1; v_gene: TRBV5-1; len: 15; abundance: -; CDR3nt: TGCGCCAGCAGCTTAGACGGACAGGCCAACACTGAAGCTTTCTTT; CDR3aa: CASSLDGQANTEAFF
d_gene: TRBD1; j_gene: TRBJ1-1; v_gene: TRBV30; len: 12; abundance: -; CDR3nt: TGTGCCTGGGGACAGGATGGCCCAAGGGCTTTCTTT; CDR3aa: CAWGQDGPRAFF
d_gene: TRBD1; j_gene: TRBJ1-5; v_gene: TRBV7-2; len: 15; abundance: few; CDR3nt: TGTGCCAGCAGCTTAGCCAGGGGGCCGTATCAGCCCCAGCATTTT; CDR3aa: CASSLARGPYQPQHF
d_gene: -; j_gene: TRBJ2-3; v_gene: TRBV4-2; len: 15; abundance: -; CDR3nt: TGTGCCAGCAGCCAAGGTGTAACCTACACAGATACGCAGTATTTT; CDR3aa: CASSQGVTYTDTQYF
d_gene: -; j_gene: TRBJ1-4; v_gene: TRBV7-9; len: 15; abundance: -; CDR3nt: TGTGCCAGCAGCTTAGTTGAGGTGTCAAATGAAAAACTGTTTTTT; CDR3aa: CASSLVEVSNEKLFF
d_gene: TRBD2; j_gene: TRBJ2-3; v_gene: TRBV7-9; len: 16; abundance: -; CDR3nt: TGTGCCAGCAGCAAAGGAGCGGGAGTTAGCACAGATACGCAGTATTTT; CDR3aa: CASSKGAGVSTDTQYF
d_gene: TRBD2; j_gene: TRBJ2-3; v_gene: TRBV6-4; len: 15; abundance: -; CDR3nt: TGTGCCAGCAGTGCGAAAGCTAGCGGGCGGCAGGGGCAGTATTTT; CDR3aa: CASSAKASGRQGQYF
d_gene: TRBD1; j_gene: TRBJ1-6; v_gene: TRBV10-3; len: 16; abundance: -; CDR3nt: TGTGCCATCAGTGAACGACAGGGTTCGAGTGAGTCACCCCTCCACTTT; CDR3aa: CAISERQGSSESPLHF
d_gene: TRBD1; j_gene: TRBJ2-7; v_gene: TRBV7-8; len: 16; abundance: -; CDR3nt: TGTGCCAGCAGCTTAGGTTTTTGGACAGGGGGAGACGAGCAGTACTTC; CDR3aa: CASSLGFWTGGDEQYF
d_gene: TRBD2; j_gene: TRBJ2-1; v_gene: TRBV15; len: 17; abundance: -; CDR3nt: TGTGCCACCAGGCCCGCGGGAGGCCCTAAACGGGGCAATGAGCAGTTCTTC; CDR3aa: CATRPAGGPKRGNEQFF
d_gene: -; j_gene: TRBJ1-1; v_gene: TRBV7-8; len: 14; abundance: few; CDR3nt: TGTGCCAGCAGAGCTTCGACGGGGAACACTGAAGCTTTCTTT; CDR3aa: CASRASTGNTEAFF
d_gene: -; j_gene: TRBJ2-3; v_gene: TRBV7-3; len: 13; abundance: -; CDR3nt: TGTGCCAGCAGCTTTGGGGGCGCAGATACGCAGTATTTT; CDR3aa: CASSFGGADTQYF
d_gene: TRBD1; j_gene: TRBJ2-5; v_gene: TRBV4-1; len: 15; abundance: -; CDR3nt: TGCGCCAGCAGCCCTATCCCGGGACAGCAAGAGACCCAGTACTTC; CDR3aa: CASSPIPGQQETQYF
d_gene: -; j_gene: TRBJ2-5; v_gene: TRBV28; len: 11; abundance: -; CDR3nt: TGTGCCAGCAGTTTCATGGAGACCCAGTACTTC; CDR3aa: CASSFMETQYF
d_gene: TRBD2; j_gene: TRBJ2-1; v_gene: TRBV5-6; len: 16; abundance: -; CDR3nt: TGTGCCAGCAGCCCGAGGGCGGGAGTGAACTACAATGAGCAGTTCTTC; CDR3aa: CASSPRAGVNYNEQFF
d_gene: TRBD2; j_gene: TRBJ2-5; v_gene: TRBV5-4; len: 18; abundance: -; CDR3nt: TGTGCCAGCAGACCCGACCGGACTAGCGGGATACGACCGGAGACCCAGTACTTC; CDR3aa: CASRPDRTSGIRPETQYF
d_gene: TRBD1; j_gene: TRBJ2-7; v_gene: TRBV10-2; len: 15; abundance: -; CDR3nt: TGCGCCAGCAACCCTCGGACAGGGAAGACCTACGAGCAGTACTTC; CDR3aa: CASNPRTGKTYEQYF
d_gene: TRBD2; j_gene: TRBJ2-1; v_gene: TRBV19; len: 16; abundance: once; CDR3nt: TGTGCCAGTAGTATTTCCCGTTCGGGAGGATGGAATGAGCAGTTCTTC; CDR3aa: CASSISRSGGWNEQFF
d_gene: -; j_gene: TRBJ1-3; v_gene: TRBV5-4; len: 17; abundance: -; CDR3nt: TGTGCCAGCAGTCTTACAGGGCCATCGAGCTCTGGAAACACCATATATTTT; CDR3aa: CASSLTGPSSSGNTIYF
d_gene: -; j_gene: TRBJ1-3; v_gene: TRBV2; len: 12; abundance: -; CDR3nt: TGTGCCGCGGAGGGATCCGGAAACACCATATATTTT; CDR3aa: CAAEGSGNTIYF